This T cell receptor (beta chain) was observed in a study of human T cells and chemical hapten exposure. Study-level background: Slight differences in pooled library volume were the main source of varying TCR yields across samples.

Details on this clonotype: Its cognate antigen is unknown.

TCRdb re-analysed the RACE reads in MiXCR, keeping a single row per CDR3 protein. The table records about 270,000 distinct CDR3 sequences, almost 8% of them present only once. Germline V lookup: CDR1 MNHEY, CDR2 SMNVEV (reference sequence). With 5 bases removed from V and 1 base from J, the gap between germline ends came to 14 bases. This CDR3 has 15 amino acids. Time point here: pre-sensitization, week 0. Treatment meaning: therapeutic diphenylcyclopropenone sensitization with weekly scalp DPC. General study results and limits: Donors' alopecia may make their immune response differ from healthy people's. Patch test score was positively correlated with the counts of PT1 expanded TCRs. Expanded TCRs made up significantly more big CDR3 similarity clusters than controls did.

Material: whole blood, obtained in connection with sensitization to the hapten diphenylcyclopropenone (DPC). The gene calls are TRBV27 and TRBJ2-5, with D possibly TRBD2 on 6 matching bases. This TCR was sampled from a young man with alopecia areata. Some clones in this sample may be carry-over from other donors' samples. CDR3 amino acids: CASSPPGLLQETQYF. The CDR3 region has the DNA TGTGCCAGCAGTCCCCCGGGACTGCTCCAAGAGACCCAGTACTTC.